The clone carrying this T cell receptor beta chain was counted between two and nine times. This entry belongs to a study of identical twins. TCRdb called the 5' RACE reads again in MiXCR, with one record for every CDR3 protein. Of about 530,000 distinct CDR3 sequences listed, more than 20% are singletons. Germline CDR1 MNHNS, CDR2 SASEGT. V gave up 6 bases and J gave up 2 bases; unmatched junction bases: 10. This CDR3 region has 18 residues. The same data also went into a second study, on yellow fever vaccine responses in identical twins.

The sample comprised CD4+ T cells sorted from blood. The V gene is TRBV6-1, the J gene TRBJ2-1, with 13 bases fitting TRBD2. The clonotype originates from a young woman in good health. The DNA for the CDR3 is TGTGCCAGCAGCGACATCCACGGACTAGCGGGAGCCTACAATGAGCAGTTCTTC. Translated, it gives CASSDIHGLAGAYNEQFF.